A selection of T cell receptor beta chains follows, all from one sample in a study of cytotoxic CD8 clonotypes in ibrutinib-treated CLL. Produced via immunoSEQ multiplex PCR; TCRdb's table is partial and in-frame only. The table has some 140,000 clones, roughly 90% seen once. This sample comprised PBMCs, obtained after 12 months of ibrutinib treatment. These receptors were obtained from a human donor with chronic lymphocytic leukemia. The CDR3 runs from the conserved cysteine through the conserved F or W. The D gene is left open where the match is weak. Clone size is given for some rows only: seen once, a few or many times, or a class if the clone is expanded.

size	V	D	J	CDR3	DNA
.	TRBV11-1	.	TRBJ1-2	CASSPRIDSYGYTF	TGTGCCAGCAGCCCAAGAATAGACAGCTATGGCTACACCTTC
few	TRBV29-1	.	TRBJ2-5	CSVRVETQYF	TGCAGCGTCAGAGTAGAGACCCAGTACTTC
.	TRBV11-3	TRBD2	TRBJ2-2	CASSPQASGSAGELFF	TGTGCCAGCAGCCCTCAGGCTAGCGGGAGTGCCGGGGAGCTGTTTTTT
.	TRBV2	.	TRBJ1-2	CASSFAGSPNYGYTF	TGTGCCAGCAGTTTCGCCGGGTCGCCTAACTATGGCTACACCTTC
.	TRBV30	TRBD2	TRBJ2-3	CAWKQSGRGTDTQYF	TGTGCCTGGAAACAGAGCGGGAGAGGTACAGATACGCAGTATTTT
.	TRBV29-1	.	TRBJ2-3	CSADRGNTDTQYF	TGCAGCGCTGACAGAGGTAACACAGATACGCAGTATTTT
.	TRBV6-5	.	TRBJ2-7	CASSTTPYEQYF	TGTGCCAGCAGTACTACGCCCTACGAGCAGTACTTC
.	TRBV7-2	TRBD2	TRBJ2-3	CASSPRTWAGGKTDTQYF	TGTGCCAGCAGCCCCCGTACATGGGCGGGAGGGAAGACAGATACGCAGTATTTT
.	TRBV5-1	.	TRBJ2-1	CASSWSAGSEQFF	TGCGCCAGCAGCTGGTCGGCGGGGTCCGAGCAGTTCTTC
.	TRBV5-1	.	TRBJ1-1	CASSLDGSGTEAFF	TGCGCCAGCAGCTTGGACGGCTCGGGCACTGAAGCTTTCTTT
.	TRBV9	.	TRBJ2-3	CASSPDTDTQYF	TGTGCCAGCAGCCCCGACACAGATACGCAGTATTTT
once	TRBV27	.	TRBJ1-1	CASRQGVTVNEAFF	TGTGCCAGCAGACAAGGTGTTACAGTTAATGAAGCTTTCTTT
once	TRBV28	TRBD2	TRBJ2-1	CASTLAGGSYNEQFF	TGTGCCAGCACCCTAGCGGGAGGTTCCTACAATGAGCAGTTCTTC
.	TRBV15	TRBD2	TRBJ2-1	CATSRDTSGRVYNEQFF	TGTGCCACCAGCAGAGATACGAGCGGGAGGGTCTACAATGAGCAGTTCTTC
.	TRBV10-3	.	TRBJ2-7	CAISEDRYEQYF	TGTGCCATCAGTGAGGACCGATACGAGCAGTACTTC
.	TRBV5-1	.	TRBJ1-4	CASSVGQQNEKLFF	TGCGCCAGCAGCGTAGGACAGCAAAATGAAAAACTGTTTTTT
.	TRBV19	.	TRBJ2-1	CATVAGGNEQFF	TGTGCCACCGTAGCAGGGGGGAATGAGCAGTTCTTC
.	TRBV9	.	TRBJ2-1	CASSPTDPVYNEQFF	TGTGCCAGCAGCCCCACGGACCCCGTCTACAATGAGCAGTTCTTC
.	TRBV28	TRBD2	TRBJ2-7	CASGSLERGRVEQYF	TGTGCCAGCGGATCCTTAGAGCGGGGGCGGGTCGAGCAGTACTTC
.	TRBV10-3	TRBD2	TRBJ2-1	CAISESAGAAGEQFF	TGTGCCATCAGTGAGTCAGCGGGAGCGGCAGGAGAGCAGTTCTTC
.	TRBV6-6	TRBD1	TRBJ2-2	CASSWNQGEAGELFF	TGTGCCAGCAGTTGGAATCAGGGGGAAGCCGGGGAGCTGTTTTTT
few	TRBV5-1	.	TRBJ2-7	CASSLGRQSSYEQYF	TGCGCCAGCAGCTTGGGCCGGCAGAGCTCCTACGAGCAGTACTTC
once	TRBV7-6	TRBD2	TRBJ2-7	CASSPGLAPYEQYF	TGTGCCAGCAGTCCGGGACTAGCCCCCTACGAGCAGTACTTC
once	TRBV10-3	.	TRBJ2-7	CAISESVGFSSYEQYF	TGTGCCATCAGTGAGTCGGTCGGCTTTAGCTCCTACGAGCAGTACTTC
.	TRBV27	TRBD1	TRBJ2-2	CASSKSPGQGAGELFF	TGTGCCAGCAGTAAATCTCCGGGACAGGGGGCCGGGGAGCTGTTTTTT
.	TRBV27	.	TRBJ2-7	CASSFFGYEQYF	TGTGCCAGCAGTTTCTTTGGCTACGAGCAGTACTTC
.	TRBV27	.	TRBJ2-7	CASSPSSGTLSYEQYF	TGTGCCAGCAGTCCCAGCTCCGGGACTCTTTCCTACGAGCAGTACTTC
.	TRBV28	.	TRBJ2-7	CASRSGGNEQYF	TGTGCCAGCAGGAGTGGGGGGAACGAGCAGTACTTC
.	TRBV10-2	.	TRBJ1-2	CASSDPGGAEANYGYTF	TGCGCCAGCAGTGACCCAGGCGGGGCAGAAGCTAACTATGGCTACACCTTC
.	TRBV28	TRBD1	TRBJ1-4	CASSSQRRQGLLAELFF	TGTGCCAGCAGTTCACAACGCCGACAGGGTCTCCTGGCGGAACTGTTTTTT
once	TRBV5-6	TRBD1	TRBJ1-4	CASSFGQGEYEKLFF	TGTGCCAGCAGCTTCGGCCAGGGGGAGTATGAAAAACTGTTTTTT
.	TRBV14	TRBD1	TRBJ1-5	CASSPRTGNKPQHF	TGTGCCAGCAGCCCACGGACAGGGAACAAACCCCAGCATTTT
.	TRBV2	.	TRBJ2-5	CASSSGTHPGRETQYF	TGTGCCAGCAGTTCCGGGACTCACCCCGGGAGAGAGACCCAGTACTTC
.	TRBV7-6	TRBD2	TRBJ2-1	CASSLETSGDYNEQFF	TGTGCCAGCAGCTTAGAGACTAGCGGGGATTACAATGAGCAGTTCTTC
.	TRBV18	.	TRBJ1-5	CASSEQGGDQPQHF	TGTGCCAGCTCCGAACAGGGAGGGGACCAGCCCCAGCATTTT
.	TRBV28	.	TRBJ1-2	CASSLAGYGYTF	TGTGCCAGCAGTTTGGCGGGGTATGGCTACACCTTC
.	TRBV11-1	TRBD2	TRBJ2-5	CASRKPGLAEETQYF	TGTGCCAGCAGGAAGCCGGGACTAGCGGAAGAGACCCAGTACTTC
.	TRBV28	.	TRBJ2-1	CASSRLLSSYNEQFF	TGTGCCAGCAGTCGACTGCTGAGCTCCTACAATGAGCAGTTCTTC
.	TRBV7-2	.	TRBJ1-1	CASSQARGDTEAFF	TGTGCCAGCAGCCAAGCCCGAGGGGACACTGAAGCTTTCTTT
.	TRBV5-1	.	TRBJ2-2	CASSLAGTGELFF	TGCGCCAGCAGCTTGGCGGGGACCGGGGAGCTGTTTTTT
.	TRBV28	.	TRBJ2-7	CASSRSGYEQYF	TGTGCCAGCAGTCGGTCGGGCTACGAGCAGTACTTC
few	TRBV28	.	TRBJ1-2	CASTPRTDNYGYTF	TGTGCCAGCACCCCCAGGACAGACAACTATGGCTACACCTTC
.	TRBV2	TRBD2	TRBJ2-1	CASSAETSGYNEQFF	TGTGCCAGCAGTGCTGAGACTAGCGGATACAATGAGCAGTTCTTC
.	TRBV7-2	.	TRBJ2-6	CATRGGPREAGANVLTF	TGTGCCACAAGGGGGGGTCCGCGTGAAGCTGGGGCCAACGTCCTGACTTTC
.	TRBV5-1	TRBD1	TRBJ1-3	CASSRGDRWGNTIYF	TGCGCCAGCAGCCGCGGGGACAGGTGGGGAAACACCATATATTTT
.	TRBV27	.	TRBJ1-1	CASRSVRGSNTEAFF	TGTGCCAGCAGATCTGTTCGGGGGTCGAACACTGAAGCTTTCTTT
.	TRBV19	.	TRBJ1-5	CASSVQGLGQPQHF	TGTGCCAGTAGTGTTCAGGGTTTGGGTCAGCCCCAGCATTTT
.	TRBV6-5	.	TRBJ2-2	CASSYSNSYTGELFF	TGTGCCAGCAGTTACTCCAACTCTTACACCGGGGAGCTGTTTTTT
.	TRBV27	TRBD1	TRBJ2-5	CASSRTGTGSETQYF	TGTGCCAGCAGTCGGACCGGGACAGGGTCGGAGACCCAGTACTTC
.	TRBV18	TRBD2	TRBJ2-7	CASSLGDYSYEQYF	TGTGCCAGCTCACTAGGGGACTACTCCTACGAGCAGTACTTC
.	TRBV7-9	TRBD1	TRBJ2-5	CASSLTGQGVVETQYF	TGTGCCAGCAGCTTAACGGGACAGGGGGTGGTAGAGACCCAGTACTTC
.	TRBV10-1	.	TRBJ1-5	CASSEGDNQPQHF	TGCGCCAGCAGTGAAGGTGATAATCAGCCCCAGCATTTT
.	TRBV19	TRBD2	TRBJ2-7	CASSRLAGVREQYF	TGTGCCAGTAGTAGGCTAGCGGGAGTTCGCGAGCAGTACTTC
.	TRBV29-1	TRBD2	TRBJ2-1	CSVDRAGGANEQFF	TGCAGCGTTGACCGGGCGGGAGGCGCCAATGAGCAGTTCTTC
.	TRBV6-6	.	TRBJ2-2	CASLPDAGELFF	TGTGCCAGTCTCCCGGACGCCGGGGAGCTGTTTTTT
.	TRBV4-1	.	TRBJ2-3	CASSQESNPDTDTQYF	TGCGCCAGCAGCCAAGAAAGTAACCCAGACACAGATACGCAGTATTTT
once	TRBV6-5	.	TRBJ2-5	CASRRTRGTQYF	TGTGCCAGCAGGCGGACAAGGGGGACCCAGTACTTC
once	TRBV10-3	.	TRBJ1-5	CAPTLSNQPQHF	TGTGCCCCTACCCTAAGCAATCAGCCCCAGCATTTT
.	TRBV21-1	.	TRBJ1-1	CASSLGREAFF	TGTGCCAGCAGCTTGGGTAGAGAAGCTTTCTTT